This T cell receptor beta chain comes out of a study of blood T cell repertoires in COVID-19. V lost 6 bases to trimming and J lost 7 bases, with 16 bases between them. The CDR3 has 14 residues. Germline values: CDR1 MNHEY, CDR2 SVGAGI. The data were produced by immunoSEQ multiplex PCR, yet TCRdb's version contains in-frame clones alone and is incomplete. In the table there are around 190,000 clones, approximately 85% of which are singletons. The chain employs TRBV6-5 and TRBJ1-5, with D possibly matching TRBD1 (5 bases). This sequence was found in a man aged 35-49 years with acute COVID-19. The sample was PBMCs or T cells enriched from blood (not recorded which). In DNA form, the CDR3 reads TGTGCCAGCAGGAGGGGACCGGGGGTCCAGCCCCAGCATTTT. It yields the protein CASRRGPGVQPQHF.